This T cell receptor (beta chain) was captured by sequencing in a study of T cells in Graves' hyperthyroidism and ophthalmopathy. Whole-study results and caveats: From stable hyperthyroidism, ophthalmopathy was set apart by a 13 V-J model.

Germline V gives CDR1 MNHNS, CDR2 SASEGT. The CDR3 runs to 14 residues. Amplification of TCR beta CDR3 regions used RNA as the template. A set of HTBI primers served as the primers for a first-round RT-PCR of the TCR CDR3. Each CDR3 protein gets one entry after TCRdb re-called the multiplex PCR reads with MiXCR. The sample holds approximately 610,000 distinct CDR3 sequences, around 15% seen once. With respect to this clonotype: Its specificity is unknown. An end of the junction differs from the germline gene, which may be a read error.

This rearrangement joins TRBV6-1 to TRBJ2-7; TRBD2 agrees at 12 bases. The receptor was derived from a woman between 35 and 50 years old with Graves' ophthalmopathy. The material sequenced was blood. CDR3 nucleotides: TGTGCCAGCAGGGGTGGACTAGCGGGACCCGAGAAGTACTTC. Protein: CASRGGLAGPEKYF.